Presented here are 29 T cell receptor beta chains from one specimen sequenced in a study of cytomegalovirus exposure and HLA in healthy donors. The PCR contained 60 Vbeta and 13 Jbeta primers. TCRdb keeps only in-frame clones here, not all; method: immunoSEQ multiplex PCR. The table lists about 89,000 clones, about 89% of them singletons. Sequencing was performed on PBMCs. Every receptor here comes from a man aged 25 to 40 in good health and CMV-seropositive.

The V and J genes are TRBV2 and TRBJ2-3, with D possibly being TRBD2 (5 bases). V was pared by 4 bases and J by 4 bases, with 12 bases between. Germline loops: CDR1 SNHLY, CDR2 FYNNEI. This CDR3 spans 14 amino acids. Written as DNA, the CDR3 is TGTGCCAGCAGTGTAACCGAGGGAGCAGATACGCAGTATTTT. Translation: CASSVTEGADTQYF.

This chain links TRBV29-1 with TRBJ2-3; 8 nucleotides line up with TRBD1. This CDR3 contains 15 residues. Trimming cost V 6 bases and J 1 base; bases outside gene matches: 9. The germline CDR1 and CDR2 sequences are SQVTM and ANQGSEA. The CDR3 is CSVGAVTGGTDTQYF. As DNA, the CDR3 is TGCAGCGTAGGTGCTGTGACAGGGGGCACAGATACGCAGTATTTT.

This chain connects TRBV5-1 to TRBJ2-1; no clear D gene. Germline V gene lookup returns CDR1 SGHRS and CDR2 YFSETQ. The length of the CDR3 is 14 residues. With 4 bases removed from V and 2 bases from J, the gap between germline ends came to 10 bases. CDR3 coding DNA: TGCGCCAGCAGCCCGGAGCGAACCTACAATGAGCAGTTCTTC. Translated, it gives CASSPERTYNEQFF.

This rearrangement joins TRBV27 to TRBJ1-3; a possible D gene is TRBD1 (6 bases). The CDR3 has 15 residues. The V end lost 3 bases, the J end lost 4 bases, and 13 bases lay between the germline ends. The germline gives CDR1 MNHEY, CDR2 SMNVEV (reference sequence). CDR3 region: CASSFHPGDGNTIYF. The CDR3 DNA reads TGTGCCAGCAGTTTTCATCCAGGGGACGGAAACACCATATATTTT.

CDR3 DNA: TGTGCCAGCAGTACGGAGGGAAAACTGTTTTTT. It specifies CASSTEGKLFF. This rearrangement joins TRBV28 to TRBJ1-4; no clear D gene. Germline V lookup: CDR1 MDHEN, CDR2 SYDVKM. Trimming took off 5 bases at V and 10 bases at J, with 8 bases between the two ends. The length of the CDR3 is 11 residues.

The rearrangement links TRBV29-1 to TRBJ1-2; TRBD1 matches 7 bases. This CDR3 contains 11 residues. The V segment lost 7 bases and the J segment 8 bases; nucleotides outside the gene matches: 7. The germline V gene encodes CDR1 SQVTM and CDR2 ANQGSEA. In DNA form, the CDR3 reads TGCAGCGCAAAGACAGGGAAAGGCTACACCTTC. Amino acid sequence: CSAKTGKGYTF.

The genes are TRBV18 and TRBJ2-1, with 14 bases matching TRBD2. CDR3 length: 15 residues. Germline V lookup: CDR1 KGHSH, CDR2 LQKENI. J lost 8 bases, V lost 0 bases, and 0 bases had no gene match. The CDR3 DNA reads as TGTGCCAGCTCACCACCGGGACTAGCGGGAGATGAGCAGTTCTTC. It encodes CASSPPGLAGDEQFF.

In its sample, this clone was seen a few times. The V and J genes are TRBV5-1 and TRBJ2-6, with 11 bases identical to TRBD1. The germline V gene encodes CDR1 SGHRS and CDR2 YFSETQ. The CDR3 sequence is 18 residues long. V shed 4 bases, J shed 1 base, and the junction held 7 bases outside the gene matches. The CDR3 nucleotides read TGCGCCAGCAGCCCGAGGACAGGGGGCCGGTCTGGGGCCAACGTCCTGACTTTC. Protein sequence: CASSPRTGGRSGANVLTF. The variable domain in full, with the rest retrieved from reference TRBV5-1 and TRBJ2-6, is KAGVTQTPRYLIKTRGQQVTLSCSPISGHRSVSWYQQTPGQGLQFLFEYFSETQRNKGNFPGRFSGRQFSNSRSEMNVSTLELGDSALYLCASSPRTGGRSGANVLTFGAGSRLTVL.

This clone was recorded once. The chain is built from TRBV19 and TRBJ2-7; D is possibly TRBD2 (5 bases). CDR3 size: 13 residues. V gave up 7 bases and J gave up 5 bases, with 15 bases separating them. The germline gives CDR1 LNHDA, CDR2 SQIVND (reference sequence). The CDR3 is CASKAGRSNEQYF. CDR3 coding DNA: TGTGCCAGTAAGGCGGGCAGATCCAACGAGCAGTACTTC.

The CDR3 DNA reads as TGTGCCAGCAGTCAACAAATCCTAGCGGGAGGGCCGGGAGAGCAGTACTTC. This gives the protein CASSQQILAGGPGEQYF. The chain couples TRBV7-2 to TRBJ2-7; the match to TRBD2 covers 12 bases. V lost 6 bases to trimming and J lost 7 bases; unmatched junction nucleotides: 16. The germline V gene has CDR1 SGHTA and CDR2 FQGNSA. This CDR3 comprises 17 residues.

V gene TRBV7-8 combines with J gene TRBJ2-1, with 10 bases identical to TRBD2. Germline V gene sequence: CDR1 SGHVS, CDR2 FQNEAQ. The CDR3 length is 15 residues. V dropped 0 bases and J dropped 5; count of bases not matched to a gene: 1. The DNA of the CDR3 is TGTGCCAGCAGCTTAGCTCTAGCGGGAGACAATGAGCAGTTCTTC. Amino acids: CASSLALAGDNEQFF.

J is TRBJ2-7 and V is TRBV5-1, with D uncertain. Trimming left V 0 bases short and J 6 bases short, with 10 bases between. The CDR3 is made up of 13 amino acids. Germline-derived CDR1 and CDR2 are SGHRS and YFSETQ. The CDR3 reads CASSLGGRSEQYF. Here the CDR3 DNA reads TGCGCCAGCAGCTTGGGTGGAAGGAGCGAGCAGTACTTC.

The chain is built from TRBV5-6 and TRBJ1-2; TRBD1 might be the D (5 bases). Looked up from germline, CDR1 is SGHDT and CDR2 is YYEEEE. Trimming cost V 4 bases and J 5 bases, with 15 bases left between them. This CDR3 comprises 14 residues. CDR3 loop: CASSEQTVLYGYTF. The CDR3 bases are TGTGCCAGCAGCGAACAGACAGTCCTATATGGCTACACCTTC.

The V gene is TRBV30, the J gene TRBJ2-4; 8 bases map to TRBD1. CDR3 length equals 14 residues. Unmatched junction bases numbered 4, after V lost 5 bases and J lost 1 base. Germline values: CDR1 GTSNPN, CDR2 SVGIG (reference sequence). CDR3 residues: CAWDQGAAKNIQYF. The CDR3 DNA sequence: TGTGCCTGGGATCAGGGGGCGGCCAAAAACATTCAGTACTTC.

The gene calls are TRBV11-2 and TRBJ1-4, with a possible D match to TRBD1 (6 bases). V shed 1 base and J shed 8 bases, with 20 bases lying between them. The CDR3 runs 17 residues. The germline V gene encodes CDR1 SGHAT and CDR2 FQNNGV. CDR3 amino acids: CASSLAQQGGGDEKLFF. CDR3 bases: TGTGCCAGCAGCTTAGCCCAGCAGGGAGGGGGTGACGAAAAACTGTTTTTT.

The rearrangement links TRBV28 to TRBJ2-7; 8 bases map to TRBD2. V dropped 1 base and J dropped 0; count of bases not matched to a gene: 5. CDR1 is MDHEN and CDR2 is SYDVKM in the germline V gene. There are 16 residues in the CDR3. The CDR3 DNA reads TGTGCCAGCAGTTTATCGTCGGGAGGGAGCTCCTACGAGCAGTACTTC. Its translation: CASSLSSGGSSYEQYF.

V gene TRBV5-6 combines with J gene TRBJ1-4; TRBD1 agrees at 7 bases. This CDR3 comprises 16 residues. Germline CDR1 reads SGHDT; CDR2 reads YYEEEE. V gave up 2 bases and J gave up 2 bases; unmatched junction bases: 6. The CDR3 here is CASSFSRGNTNEKLFF. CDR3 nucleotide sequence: TGTGCCAGCAGCTTCTCCAGGGGGAATACTAATGAAAAACTGTTTTTT.

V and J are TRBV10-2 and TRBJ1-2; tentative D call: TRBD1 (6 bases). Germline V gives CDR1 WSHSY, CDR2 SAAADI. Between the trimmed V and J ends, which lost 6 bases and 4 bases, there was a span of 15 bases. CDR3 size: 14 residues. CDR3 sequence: CASSSSGGPYGYTF. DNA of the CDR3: TGCGCCAGCAGCTCGTCGGGGGGCCCCTATGGCTACACCTTC.

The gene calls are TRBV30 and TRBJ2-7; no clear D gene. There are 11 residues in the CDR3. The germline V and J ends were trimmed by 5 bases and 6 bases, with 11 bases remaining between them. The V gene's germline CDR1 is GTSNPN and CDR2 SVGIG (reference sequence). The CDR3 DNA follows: TGTGCCTGGGGTGGAGCTCCCGAGCAGTACTTC. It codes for CAWGGAPEQYF.

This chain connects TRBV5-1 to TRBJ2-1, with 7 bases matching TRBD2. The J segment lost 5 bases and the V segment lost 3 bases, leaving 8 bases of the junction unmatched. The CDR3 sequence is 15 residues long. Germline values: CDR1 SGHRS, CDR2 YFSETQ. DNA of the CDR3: TGCGCCAGCAGCTCCCTGGGCGGGAGCAACAATGAGCAGTTCTTC. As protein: CASSSLGGSNNEQFF.

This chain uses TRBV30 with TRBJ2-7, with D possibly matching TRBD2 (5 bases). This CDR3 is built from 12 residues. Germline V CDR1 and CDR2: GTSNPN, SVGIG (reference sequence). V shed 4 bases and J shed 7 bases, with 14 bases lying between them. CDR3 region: CAWISRWEEQYF. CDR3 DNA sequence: TGTGCCTGGATATCGCGGTGGGAGGAGCAGTACTTC.

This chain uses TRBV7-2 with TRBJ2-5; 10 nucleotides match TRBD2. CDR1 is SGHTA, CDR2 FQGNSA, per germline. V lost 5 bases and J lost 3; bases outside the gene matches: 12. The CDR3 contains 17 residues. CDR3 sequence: CASSPDGTSVLKETQYF. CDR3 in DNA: TGTGCCAGCAGCCCGGACGGGACTAGCGTATTAAAAGAGACCCAGTACTTC.

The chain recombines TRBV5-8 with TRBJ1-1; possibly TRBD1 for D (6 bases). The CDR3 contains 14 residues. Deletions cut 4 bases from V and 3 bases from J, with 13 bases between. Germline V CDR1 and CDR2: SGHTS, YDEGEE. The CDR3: CASSSGGADTEAFF. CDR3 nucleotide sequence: TGTGCCAGCAGCAGCGGGGGCGCGGACACTGAAGCTTTCTTT.

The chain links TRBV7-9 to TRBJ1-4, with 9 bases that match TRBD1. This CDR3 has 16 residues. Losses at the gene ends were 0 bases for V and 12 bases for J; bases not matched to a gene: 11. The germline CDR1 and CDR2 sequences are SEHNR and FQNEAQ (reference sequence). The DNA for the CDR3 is TGTGCCAGCAGCTTAGCCCGTCCGGGACAGGGCAAAGAACTGTTTTTT. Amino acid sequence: CASSLARPGQGKELFF.

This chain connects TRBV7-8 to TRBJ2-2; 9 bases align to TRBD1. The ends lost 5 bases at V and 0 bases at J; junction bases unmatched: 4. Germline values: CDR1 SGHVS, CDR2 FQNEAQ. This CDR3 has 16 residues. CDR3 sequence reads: CASSTRTGANTGELFF. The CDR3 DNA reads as TGTGCCAGCAGCACCCGGACAGGGGCGAACACCGGGGAGCTGTTTTTT. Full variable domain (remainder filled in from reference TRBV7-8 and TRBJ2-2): GAGVSQSPRYKVAKRGQDVALRCDPISGHVSLFWYQQALGQGPEFLTYFQNEAQLDKSGLPSDRFFAERPEGSVSTLKIQRTQQEDSAVYLCASSTRTGANTGELFFGEGSRLTVL.

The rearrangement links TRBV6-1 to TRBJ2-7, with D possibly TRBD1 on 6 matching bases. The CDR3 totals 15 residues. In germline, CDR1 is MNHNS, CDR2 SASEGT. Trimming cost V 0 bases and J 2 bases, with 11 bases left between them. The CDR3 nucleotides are TGTGCCAGCAGTGAAGCGGGGACAAGTACCTACGAGCAGTACTTC. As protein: CASSEAGTSTYEQYF.

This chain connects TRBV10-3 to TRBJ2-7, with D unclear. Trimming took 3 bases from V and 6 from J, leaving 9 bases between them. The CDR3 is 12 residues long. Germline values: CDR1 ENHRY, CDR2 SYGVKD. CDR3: CAISDPRGEQYF. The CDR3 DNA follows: TGTGCCATCAGTGACCCTCGCGGCGAGCAGTACTTC.

Here the CDR3 reads CASSQARDEQFF. The CDR3 coding sequence is TGTGCCAGCAGCCAAGCCAGGGATGAGCAGTTCTTC. The genes are TRBV4-2 and TRBJ2-1, with D maybe TRBD1 (5 bases). V dropped 1 base and J dropped 8 bases, with 6 bases sitting between them. The CDR3 contains 12 residues. Germline assignment: CDR1 LGHNA and CDR2 YNFKEQ.

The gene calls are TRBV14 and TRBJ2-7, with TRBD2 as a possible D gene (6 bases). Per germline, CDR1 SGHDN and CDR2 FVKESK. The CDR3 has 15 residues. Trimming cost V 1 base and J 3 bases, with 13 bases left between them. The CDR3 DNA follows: TGTGCCAGCAGCCAAGGGGCGGGACTCTTCTACGAGCAGTACTTC. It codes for CASSQGAGLFYEQYF.